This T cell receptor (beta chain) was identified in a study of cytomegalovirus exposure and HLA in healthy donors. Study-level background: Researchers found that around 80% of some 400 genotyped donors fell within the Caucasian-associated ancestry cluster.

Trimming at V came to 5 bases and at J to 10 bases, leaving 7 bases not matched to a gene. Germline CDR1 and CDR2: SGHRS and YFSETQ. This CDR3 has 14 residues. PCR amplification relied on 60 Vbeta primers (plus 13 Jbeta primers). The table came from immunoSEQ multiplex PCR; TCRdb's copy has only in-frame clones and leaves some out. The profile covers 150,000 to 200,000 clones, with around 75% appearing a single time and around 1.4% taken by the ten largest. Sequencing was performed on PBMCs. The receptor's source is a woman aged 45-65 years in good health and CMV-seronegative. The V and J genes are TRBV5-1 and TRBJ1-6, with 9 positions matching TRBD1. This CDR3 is CASSTGTGRSPLHF. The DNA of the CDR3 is TGCGCCAGCAGTACCGGGACAGGGCGATCACCCCTCCACTTT.